This T cell receptor (beta chain) was recorded in a study of OX40 agonist ivuxolimab in advanced cancers. Note on this clone: As yet, its antigen is unknown.

Only in-frame clones appear in the TCRdb table, and some are missing; sequencing was by immunoSEQ multiplex PCR. Among over 35,000 clones listed, 75% to 90% were seen once. The CDR3 length is 15 residues. CDR1 and CDR2 from the germline V gene are LNHDA and SQIVND (reference sequence). V shed 7 bases and J shed 6 bases, with 18 bases lying between them. Study results and caveats: CD4+ and CD8+ blood T cells expanded clonally by week 6 at 0.1 to 3.0 mg/kg.

The receptor was isolated from an adult with an advanced solid tumor such as melanoma, head and neck, liver or kidney cancer. The specimen was CD4+ or CD8+ T cells sorted from blood, collected in a trial of the OX40 agonist ivuxolimab. V usage is TRBV19 and J usage is TRBJ1-4; D is perhaps TRBD1 (6 bases). The CDR3 reads CASTPGGAGDEKLFF. The CDR3 bases are TGTGCCAGTACCCCGGGGGGGGCAGGTGATGAAAAACTGTTTTTT.